The source of this T cell receptor (beta chain) is a study of Graves' ophthalmopathy and Graves' hyperthyroidism. If patients had other autoimmune diseases, uncontrolled infections, pregnancy or lactation, they were excluded. General study findings and limits: Blood also carried most expanded thyroid clonotypes exceeding 0.001 frequency.

Amplification from RNA transcripts yielded the TCR beta CDR3 regions. First-round RT-PCR employed HTBI primers, with a second-round multiplex PCR after it. Each CDR3 protein gets one entry after TCRdb re-called the multiplex PCR reads with MiXCR. The table lists some 380,000 distinct CDR3 sequences, 15% of them singletons, with 5.5% to 7% in the top ten. Germline CDR1 MNHEY, CDR2 SMNVEV (reference sequence). CDR3 length: 14 residues. After removal of 3 bases from V and 1 base from J, the junction contained 0 bases not matched to a gene. This clonotype appeared many times. Antigen unknown. The specimen sequenced was peripheral blood. The chain uses TRBV27 and TRBJ1-5, with TRBD1 matching over 7 bases. This clonotype was sampled from a woman aged 18-29 years with stable Graves' hyperthyroidism. The CDR3 sequence is CASSLDRSNQPQHF. The CDR3 coding sequence is TGTGCCAGCAGTTTGGACAGGAGCAATCAGCCCCAGCATTTT.